Listed below are T cell receptor beta chains from one sample, sequenced in a study of cytomegalovirus exposure and HLA in healthy donors. Sequencing used immunoSEQ multiplex PCR; TCRdb keeps in-frame clones, though not all of them. The sample yields about 200,000 clones, around nine tenths seen once. Sequencing was performed on PBMCs. These receptors came from a woman aged 25 to 39 in good health and CMV-seronegative. The CDR3 runs from the conserved cysteine through the conserved F or W. The D gene is left open where the match is weak. The listing skips clone size in some rows; elsewhere it reads once, few, many or a size class.

d_gene: -; v_gene: TRBV27; j_gene: TRBJ2-3; abundance: few; CDR3nt: TGTGCCAGCAGTTTTCGGTTTGGAGGTGCAGATACGCAGTATTTT; CDR3aa: CASSFRFGGADTQYF
d_gene: -; v_gene: TRBV5-8; j_gene: TRBJ2-2; abundance: -; CDR3nt: TGTGCCAGCAGCTCCGATCCATCACTACAGAACACCGGGGAGCTGTTTTTT; CDR3aa: CASSSDPSLQNTGELFF
d_gene: -; v_gene: TRBV6-1; j_gene: TRBJ2-7; abundance: -; CDR3nt: TGTGCCAGCAGTGTAATGGCCTCCCCAGTGTACGAGCAGTACTTC; CDR3aa: CASSVMASPVYEQYF
d_gene: -; v_gene: TRBV5-1; j_gene: TRBJ2-5; abundance: -; CDR3nt: TGCGCCAGCAGTCTCCAGCTAGAAGAGACCCAGTACTTC; CDR3aa: CASSLQLEETQYF
d_gene: -; v_gene: TRBV29-1; j_gene: TRBJ2-3; abundance: -; CDR3nt: TGCAGCGTTGATGGGATGGGGGGAAGCACAGATACGCAGTATTTT; CDR3aa: CSVDGMGGSTDTQYF
d_gene: -; v_gene: TRBV5-1; j_gene: TRBJ2-5; abundance: -; CDR3nt: TGCGCCAGCAGCCTCGGGACAAGTAAAGAGACCCAGTACTTC; CDR3aa: CASSLGTSKETQYF
d_gene: -; v_gene: TRBV19; j_gene: TRBJ2-7; abundance: -; CDR3nt: TGTGCCAGTAGCGATTTTCCTAGGGGGGGATCCTACGAGCAGTACTTC; CDR3aa: CASSDFPRGGSYEQYF
d_gene: -; v_gene: TRBV6-4; j_gene: TRBJ2-7; abundance: -; CDR3nt: TGTGCCAGAAATCTTTCCGGGTCCTCCTACGAGCAGTACTTC; CDR3aa: CARNLSGSSYEQYF
d_gene: -; v_gene: TRBV6-6; j_gene: TRBJ2-6; abundance: -; CDR3nt: TGTGCCAGCAGTTCCGACTTTTCGGGGGCCAACGTCCTGACTTTC; CDR3aa: CASSSDFSGANVLTF
d_gene: -; v_gene: TRBV6-1; j_gene: TRBJ2-5; abundance: -; CDR3nt: TGTGCCAGCAGCAGCCAGCCGACAGGCCAAGAGACCCAGTACTTC; CDR3aa: CASSSQPTGQETQYF
d_gene: TRBD1; v_gene: TRBV5-4; j_gene: TRBJ1-2; abundance: once; CDR3nt: TGTGCCAGCAGCCTACCGGACAGGTCGTATGGCTACACCTTC; CDR3aa: CASSLPDRSYGYTF
d_gene: TRBD1; v_gene: TRBV28; j_gene: TRBJ1-2; abundance: -; CDR3nt: TGTGCCAGCAGTTTGTTGATGGGACAGGGGGTTGGCTACACCTTC; CDR3aa: CASSLLMGQGVGYTF
d_gene: TRBD1; v_gene: TRBV5-1; j_gene: TRBJ1-1; abundance: few; CDR3nt: TGCGCCAGCAGCTTGAGCCCTATTACAGGGGGCAGGACTGAAGCTTTCTTT; CDR3aa: CASSLSPITGGRTEAFF
d_gene: TRBD2; v_gene: TRBV7-9; j_gene: TRBJ2-4; abundance: -; CDR3nt: TGTGCCAGCACCGAGCGGGGGGGCCCCCAAAACATTCAGTACTTC; CDR3aa: CASTERGGPQNIQYF
d_gene: -; v_gene: TRBV5-4; j_gene: TRBJ1-6; abundance: -; CDR3nt: TGTGCCAGCAGCGCGGACAGAACCTCACCCCTCCACTTT; CDR3aa: CASSADRTSPLHF
d_gene: -; v_gene: TRBV11-2; j_gene: TRBJ2-2; abundance: once; CDR3nt: TGTGCCAGCAGCCCCTCTGGGACATCCACCGGGGAGCTGTTTTTT; CDR3aa: CASSPSGTSTGELFF
d_gene: TRBD2; v_gene: TRBV19; j_gene: TRBJ2-7; abundance: -; CDR3nt: TGTGCCAGTAGTATAGCTGGGACTAGCGGTTACGAGCAGTACTTC; CDR3aa: CASSIAGTSGYEQYF
d_gene: -; v_gene: TRBV6-6; j_gene: TRBJ2-7; abundance: -; CDR3nt: TGTGCCAGCAGCCGAGGACTGGGCTTAAACGAGCAGTACTTC; CDR3aa: CASSRGLGLNEQYF
d_gene: -; v_gene: TRBV5-1; j_gene: TRBJ2-3; abundance: once; CDR3nt: TGCGCCAGCAGCCCACCGGACAGTGCGGGCCCGAATACGCAGTATTTT; CDR3aa: CASSPPDSAGPNTQYF
d_gene: TRBD2; v_gene: TRBV5-1; j_gene: TRBJ2-5; abundance: -; CDR3nt: TGCGCCAGCAGCTCGGGACTAGCGGGAGGCCTGGAGACCCAGTACTTC; CDR3aa: CASSSGLAGGLETQYF
d_gene: TRBD1; v_gene: TRBV29-1; j_gene: TRBJ2-7; abundance: -; CDR3nt: TGCAGCGTTGAAGACGACAGGGGGTCTTACGAGCAGTACTTC; CDR3aa: CSVEDDRGSYEQYF
d_gene: -; v_gene: TRBV28; j_gene: TRBJ1-4; abundance: once; CDR3nt: TGCGCCAGCAGTTTATCCGCCCGGGGGAATGAAAAACTGTTTTTT; CDR3aa: CASSLSARGNEKLFF
d_gene: -; v_gene: TRBV30; j_gene: TRBJ2-6; abundance: -; CDR3nt: TGTGCCTGGACGCTAGGAGGCGGGGCCAACGTCCTGACTTTC; CDR3aa: CAWTLGGGANVLTF